This record looks at one T cell receptor beta chain sequence and its context. CDR1 SGHAT and CDR2 FQNNGV come from the germline V gene. The CDR3 length is 13 residues. V shed 6 bases and J shed 7 bases, with 12 bases lying between them. In the authors' methods: The assay estimated nucleated cells by amplifying reference gene primers. TCRdb's copy holds only in-frame clones and misses some; the assay was immunoSEQ multiplex PCR. That table supplies the V and J calls and clone size; D and trimming were determined from the DNA. Of roughly 120,000 clones in the sample, approximately 71% were seen once. These data come from a study of blood T cell repertoires in COVID-19. Study-wide context: Whether acute or convalescent, the COVID-19 samples came from the United States, Italy and Spain.

Material for sequencing was peripheral blood. V is TRBV11-2 and J is TRBJ1-4; D is unresolved. The receptor's source is a human donor in a cohort sampled during active COVID-19. The CDR3 sequence: CASRVDLGEKLFF. Written as DNA, the CDR3 is TGTGCCAGCAGGGTCGACTTGGGTGAAAAACTGTTTTTT.